The clone carrying this TCR beta chain showed up many times. Its antigen is as yet unknown. This sample is drawn from a study of neurological immune-mediated disorders. The junction had 8 bases not matched to a gene; V was cut back by 2 bases and J by 6 bases. The CDR3 is 15 residues long. Germline values: CDR1 DFQATT, CDR2 SNEGSKA (reference sequence). Study conclusions and caveats: One cluster of related CDR3 sequences contained, by phylogenetic grouping, the repertoires of 18 of 34 multiple sclerosis patients and formed a possible signature. Association with the multiple sclerosis repertoire cluster was not found for any clinical or MRI feature.

The cDNA was generated through 5'RACE incorporating 10-nucleotide random UMIs. MiXCR, run by TCRdb on the 5' RACE reads, gives a single entry per CDR3 protein. The sample lists some 41,000 distinct CDR3 sequences, 2.5% occurring once. What was sequenced was PBMCs. The clonotype was recovered from a man aged 25 to 40 with multiple sclerosis. The genes are TRBV20-1 and TRBJ2-3; 10 bases line up with TRBD2. Written as DNA, the CDR3 is TGCAGTGCTAGAAGCCTAGCGGGGGTTTTCGATACGCAGTATTTT. Residues: CSARSLAGVFDTQYF.